This TCR beta chain was identified during a study of shared clonotypes between healthy human individuals. Sequenced by immunoSEQ multiplex PCR; TCRdb stores in-frame clones only, minus some. Of about 1 million clones listed, 65% to 80% are singletons. The CDR3 sequence is 15 residues long. V lost 5 bases to trimming and J lost 0 bases, with 13 bases between them. Germline CDR1 and CDR2: MDHEN and SYDVKM. This clone turned up a few times. The receptor was derived from a man younger than 30 in good health. Sequencing was done on a sample of memory CD4+ T cells sorted from blood. Described subset: CD45RA-negative fraction. The chain recombines TRBV28 with TRBJ1-2; D is ambiguous. The CDR3 region has the DNA TGTGCCAGCAGTCAACAGACCAAATCTAACTATGGCTACACCTTC. Translating gives CASSQQTKSNYGYTF.